This TCR beta chain was obtained from a study of technical replicates of blood from a few donors (dated by TCRdb to about 2017). For this clone: Its antigen target is currently unknown. No clone much larger than this one lies a single base away; base qualities are absent.

The method behind the library was the immunoSEQ multiplex PCR assay. The table was pulled from immuneACCESS by TCRdb, which kept in-frame rearrangements only. Such tables lose some clones; where checked, under half of the loss comes from unresolved V genes, and the rest has no known cause. The sample data list approximately 59,000 clones, and roughly 86% of these were observed just once. The biggest ten clones account for approximately 5.4% of the sample. From cysteine to phenylalanine, the CDR3 is 14 amino acids long. The kept DNA is CDR3 alone, 42 bases in frame from the first base. Trimming removed 4 bases from V and 2 bases from J, leaving 11 bases between the germline ends. CDR1 LNHDA and CDR2 SQIVND are derived from the germline V gene (reference sequence).

Recombination joined TRBV19 with TRBJ2-5, with the D segment identity uncertain. The sequence came from a human donor in good health. Some clones in this sample may be carry-over from other donors' samples. Specimen: PBMCs. The CDR3 reads CASSTGRFQETQYF. The nucleotides are TGTGCCAGTAGTACTGGTAGATTTCAAGAGACCCAGTACTTC.